Here is one T cell receptor beta chain with its context. Germline-derived CDR1 and CDR2 are LNHDA and SQIVND (reference sequence). CDR3 size: 17 residues. With V trimmed by 9 bases and J by 2 bases, 17 bases remained unmatched. These data originate in a study of blood T cell repertoires in COVID-19. Study as a whole: Sample material is recorded as cDNA or gDNA derived from T cells, B-cell-depleted T cells, or PBMCs.

Produced via immunoSEQ multiplex PCR; TCRdb's table is partial and in-frame only. The table includes some 150,000 clones, 84% detected once. The receptor's source is a human donor in a cohort sampled during active COVID-19. The rearrangement joins TRBV19 to TRBJ1-2; TRBD1 matches at 8 bases. Sample: peripheral blood. CDR3 amino acids: CASALIQGAKGNYGYTF. The CDR3 region has the DNA TGTGCCAGCGCGCTAATCCAGGGGGCAAAAGGGAACTATGGCTACACCTTC.